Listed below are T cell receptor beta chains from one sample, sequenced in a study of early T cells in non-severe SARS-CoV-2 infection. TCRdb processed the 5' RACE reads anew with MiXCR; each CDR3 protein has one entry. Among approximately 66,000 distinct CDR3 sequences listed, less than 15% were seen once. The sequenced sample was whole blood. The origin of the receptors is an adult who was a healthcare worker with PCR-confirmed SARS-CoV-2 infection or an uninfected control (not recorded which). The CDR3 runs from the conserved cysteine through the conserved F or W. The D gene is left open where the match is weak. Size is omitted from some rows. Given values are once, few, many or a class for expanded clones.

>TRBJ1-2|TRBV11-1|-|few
TGTGCCAGCGCCACAGGCAGTCTCTATGGCTACACCTTC
CASATGSLYGYTF
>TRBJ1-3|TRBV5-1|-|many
TGCGCCAGCAGCACAAACGGCCAGGGCGTTGGAAACACCATATATTTT
CASSTNGQGVGNTIYF
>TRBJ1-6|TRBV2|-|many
TGTGCCAGCAGTCGGACAGAGAGCTCCTATAATTCACCCCTCCACTTT
CASSRTESSYNSPLHF
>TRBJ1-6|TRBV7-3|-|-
TGTGCCAGCAGCTTAACGCAGGGGAATAATTCACCCCTCCACTTT
CASSLTQGNNSPLHF
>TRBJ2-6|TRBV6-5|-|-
TGTGCCAGCAGTTCCCCTGGACAAACCGGGGCCAACGTCCTGACTTTC
CASSSPGQTGANVLTF
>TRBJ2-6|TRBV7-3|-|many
TGTGCCAGCAGTCCAATTATTGGCAGATTATCTGGGGCCAACGTCCTGACTTTC
CASSPIIGRLSGANVLTF
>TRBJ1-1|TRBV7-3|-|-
TGTGCCAGCAGATCACAGCTGAACACTGAAGCTTTCTTT
CASRSQLNTEAFF
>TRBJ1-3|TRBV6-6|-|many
TGTGCCAGCAGTTTTCCAGCCGGAAACACCATATATTTT
CASSFPAGNTIYF
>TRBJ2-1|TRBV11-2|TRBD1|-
TGTGCCAGCAGCTGGGGGACAGGGGGCGGTGAGCAGTTCTTC
CASSWGTGGGEQFF
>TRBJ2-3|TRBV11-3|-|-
TGTGCCAGCAGCTTAGATGGGCAGAGCACAGATACGCAGTATTTT
CASSLDGQSTDTQYF
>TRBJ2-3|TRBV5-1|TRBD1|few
TGCGCCAGCAGCTTGGATGCAGGGGGCACCACAGATACGCAGTATTTT
CASSLDAGGTTDTQYF
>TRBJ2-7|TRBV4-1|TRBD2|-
TGCGCCAGCAGCCAACCCAGCGGGAGGGGCTACGAGCAGTACTTC
CASSQPSGRGYEQYF
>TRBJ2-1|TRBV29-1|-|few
TGCAGCGTTGTCCCCCCTCCGATCGGGTACAATGAGCAGTTCTTC
CSVVPPPIGYNEQFF
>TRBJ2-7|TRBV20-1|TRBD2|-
TGCAGTGCTAGAGGGACTAGTGAGGCCGAGCAGTACTTC
CSARGTSEAEQYF
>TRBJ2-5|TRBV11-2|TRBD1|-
TGTGCCAGCAGCCCGAGGACAGGGGCTTTCGCACAAGAGACCCAGTACTTC
CASSPRTGAFAQETQYF
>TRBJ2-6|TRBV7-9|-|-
TGTGCCATACGCAAATTCAAGGGCACTGGGGCCAACGTCCTGACTTTC
CAIRKFKGTGANVLTF
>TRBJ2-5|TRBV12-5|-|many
TGTGCTAGTGGTTCAGGGACTCGAGGGGAGACCCAGTACTTC
CASGSGTRGETQYF
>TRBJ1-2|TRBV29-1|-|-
TGCAGCGTTGTGTCCGGGGCGGTGGATGGCTACACCTTC
CSVVSGAVDGYTF
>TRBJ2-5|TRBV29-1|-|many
TGCAGCGTTGTCCGGGGTGGCGAAGAGACCCAGTACTTC
CSVVRGGEETQYF
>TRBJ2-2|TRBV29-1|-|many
TGCAGCGCTTCACAGAACACCGGGGAGCTGTTTTTT
CSASQNTGELFF
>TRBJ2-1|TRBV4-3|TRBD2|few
TGCGCCAGCAGCCAAGAGGATATAGCGGGAGAATCCGATGAGCAGTTCTTC
CASSQEDIAGESDEQFF
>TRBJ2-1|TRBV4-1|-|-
TGCGCCAGCAGCCAAGGCTTTCTTGGGTACAATGAGCAGTTCTTC
CASSQGFLGYNEQFF
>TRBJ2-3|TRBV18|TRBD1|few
TGTGCCAGCTCGCCAAGACAGGGGGTGATCACAGATACGCAGTATTTT
CASSPRQGVITDTQYF
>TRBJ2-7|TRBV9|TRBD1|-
TGTGCCAGCAGCTTCGGGACAGGGGGCTCCTACGAGCAGTACTTC
CASSFGTGGSYEQYF
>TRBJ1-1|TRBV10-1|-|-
TGCGCCAGCAGTGATACAGGGAGGACTGAAGCTTTCTTT
CASSDTGRTEAFF
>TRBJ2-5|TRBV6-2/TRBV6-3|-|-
TGTGCCAGCAGAGACCTCCATACCCCGAACTTC
CASRDLHTPNF
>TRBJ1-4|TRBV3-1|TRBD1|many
TGTGCCAGCAGCCACGGACAGGGGGGTTTTGGACGTAGTGAAAAACTGTTTTTT
CASSHGQGGFGRSEKLFF
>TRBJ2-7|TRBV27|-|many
TGTGCCAGCAGTCGCCTGAAGAACTACGAGCAGTACTTC
CASSRLKNYEQYF
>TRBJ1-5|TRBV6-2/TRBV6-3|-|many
TGTGCCAGCAGTCCCTGGAGTTATAGCAATCAGCCCCAGCATTTT
CASSPWSYSNQPQHF
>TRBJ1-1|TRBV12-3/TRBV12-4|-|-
TGTGCCAGCAGCCCCCTTCAGGGTGGTGAAGCTTTCTTT
CASSPLQGGEAFF
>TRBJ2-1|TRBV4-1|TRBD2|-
TGCGCCAGCAGCCTGCAGCTACTAGCGGCTTCTGGTGAGCAGTTCTTC
CASSLQLLAASGEQFF
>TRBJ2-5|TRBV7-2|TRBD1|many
TGTGCCAGCAGACCACAGGGGGCCGTGGAGGAGACCCAGTACTTC
CASRPQGAVEETQYF
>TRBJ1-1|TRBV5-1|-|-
TGCGCCAGCAGCCTGGGGGAGTTCAACACTGAAGCTTTCTTT
CASSLGEFNTEAFF
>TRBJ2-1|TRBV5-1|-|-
TGCGCCAGCAGCCATCCCTGGGCGGGGGCCTTAGACAATGAGCAGTTCTTC
CASSHPWAGALDNEQFF
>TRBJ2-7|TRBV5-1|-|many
TGCGCCAGCAGCTTGGCTGTGGGTCAGGGTTCCTACGAGCAGTACTTC
CASSLAVGQGSYEQYF
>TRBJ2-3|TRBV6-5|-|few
TGTGCCAGCACCCCGGGGGTTAGTTCCACAGATACGCAGTATTTT
CASTPGVSSTDTQYF